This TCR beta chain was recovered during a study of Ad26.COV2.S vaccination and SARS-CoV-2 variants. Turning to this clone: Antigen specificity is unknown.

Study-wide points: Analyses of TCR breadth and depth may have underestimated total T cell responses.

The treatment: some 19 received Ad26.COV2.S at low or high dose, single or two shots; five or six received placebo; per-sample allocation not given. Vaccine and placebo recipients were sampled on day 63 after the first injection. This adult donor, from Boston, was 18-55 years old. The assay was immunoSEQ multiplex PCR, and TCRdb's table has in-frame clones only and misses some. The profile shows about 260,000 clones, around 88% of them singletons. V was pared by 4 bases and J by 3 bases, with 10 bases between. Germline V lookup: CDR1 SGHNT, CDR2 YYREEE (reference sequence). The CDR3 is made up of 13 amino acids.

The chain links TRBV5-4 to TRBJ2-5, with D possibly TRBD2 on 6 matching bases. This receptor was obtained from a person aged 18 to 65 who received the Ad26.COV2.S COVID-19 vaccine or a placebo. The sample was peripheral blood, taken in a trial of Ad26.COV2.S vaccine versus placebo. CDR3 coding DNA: TGTGCCAGCAGCCCCCGCGGGGAAGAGACCCAGTACTTC. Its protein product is CASSPRGEETQYF.